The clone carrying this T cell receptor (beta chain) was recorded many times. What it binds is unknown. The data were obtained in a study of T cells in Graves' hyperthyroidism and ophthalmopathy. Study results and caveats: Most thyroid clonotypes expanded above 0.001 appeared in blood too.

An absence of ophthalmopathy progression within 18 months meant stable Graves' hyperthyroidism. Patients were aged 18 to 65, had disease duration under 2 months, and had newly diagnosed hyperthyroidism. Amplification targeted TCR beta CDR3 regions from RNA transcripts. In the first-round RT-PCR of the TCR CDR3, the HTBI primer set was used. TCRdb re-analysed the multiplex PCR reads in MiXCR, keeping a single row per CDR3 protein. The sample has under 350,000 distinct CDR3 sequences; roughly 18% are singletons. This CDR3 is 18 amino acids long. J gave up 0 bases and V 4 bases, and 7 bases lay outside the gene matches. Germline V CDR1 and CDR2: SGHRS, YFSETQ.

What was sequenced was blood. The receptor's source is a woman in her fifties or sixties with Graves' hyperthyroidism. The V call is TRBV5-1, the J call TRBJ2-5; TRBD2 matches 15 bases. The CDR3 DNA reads TGCGCCAGCAGCCCCGGACTAGCGGGAGGGCCGAACCAAGAGACCCAGTACTTC. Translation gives CASSPGLAGGPNQETQYF. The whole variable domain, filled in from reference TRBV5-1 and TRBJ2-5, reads KAGVTQTPRYLIKTRGQQVTLSCSPISGHRSVSWYQQTPGQGLQFLFEYFSETQRNKGNFPGRFSGRQFSNSRSEMNVSTLELGDSALYLCASSPGLAGGPNQETQYFGPGTRLLVL.